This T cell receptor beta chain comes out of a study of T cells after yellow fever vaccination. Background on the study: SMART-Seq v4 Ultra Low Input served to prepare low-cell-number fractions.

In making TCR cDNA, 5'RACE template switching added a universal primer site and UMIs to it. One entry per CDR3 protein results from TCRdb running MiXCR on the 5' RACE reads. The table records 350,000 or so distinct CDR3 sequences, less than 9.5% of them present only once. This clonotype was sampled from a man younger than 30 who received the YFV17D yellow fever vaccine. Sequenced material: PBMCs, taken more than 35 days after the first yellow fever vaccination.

CDR3 nucleotide sequence: TGTGCCAGCAGCGCCGCATGGGGGGGGATGACAGATACGCAGTATTTT. Residues: CASSAAWGGMTDTQYF. The gene calls are TRBV9 and TRBJ2-3, with 7 bases fitting TRBD2. Germline CDR1 and CDR2: SGDLS and YYNGEE. CDR3 length: 16 amino acids. V shed 3 bases and J 3 bases; nucleotides not matched to a gene: 10.